This T cell receptor (beta chain) was recorded in a study of metastatic and nonmetastatic thyroid tumors. The overall study: Blood and tumor or nodule tissue repertoires from malignant and benign thyroid patients were compared.

No treatment had been given to any patient before thyroid surgery. Authors' analysis steps: It was from CDR3 differences across clinicopathological groups that a distant-metastasis classifier for papillary thyroid cancer was built. TCRdb re-called clones from the PCR reads using MiXCR. TCRdb's processing, not the authors' own work, is the source of the V and J calls. The sample carries 26,000 or so clones, more than 14% recorded once. Points from the study as a whole: Reportedly, malignant thyroid tumors had significantly higher TCR beta diversity than benign nodules, in blood and tumor.

The CDR3 is made up of 17 amino acids. Germline loops: CDR1 MNHNS, CDR2 SASEGT. The ends were cut back, 4 bases at V and 6 bases at J, with 24 bases in the middle. This clone appeared a few times. Its antigen is undetermined. This clonotype was sampled from a male donor with papillary thyroid cancer or a benign thyroid nodule (not recorded which). Some clones in this sample may be carry-over from other donors' samples. What was sequenced was blood. The chain uses TRBV6-1 and TRBJ1-2; no clear D. The CDR3, as DNA: TGTGCCAGCAGTGCAACTATACATGGTCCCATAAGGGATGGCTACACCTTC. Translating it yields CASSATIHGPIRDGYTF.